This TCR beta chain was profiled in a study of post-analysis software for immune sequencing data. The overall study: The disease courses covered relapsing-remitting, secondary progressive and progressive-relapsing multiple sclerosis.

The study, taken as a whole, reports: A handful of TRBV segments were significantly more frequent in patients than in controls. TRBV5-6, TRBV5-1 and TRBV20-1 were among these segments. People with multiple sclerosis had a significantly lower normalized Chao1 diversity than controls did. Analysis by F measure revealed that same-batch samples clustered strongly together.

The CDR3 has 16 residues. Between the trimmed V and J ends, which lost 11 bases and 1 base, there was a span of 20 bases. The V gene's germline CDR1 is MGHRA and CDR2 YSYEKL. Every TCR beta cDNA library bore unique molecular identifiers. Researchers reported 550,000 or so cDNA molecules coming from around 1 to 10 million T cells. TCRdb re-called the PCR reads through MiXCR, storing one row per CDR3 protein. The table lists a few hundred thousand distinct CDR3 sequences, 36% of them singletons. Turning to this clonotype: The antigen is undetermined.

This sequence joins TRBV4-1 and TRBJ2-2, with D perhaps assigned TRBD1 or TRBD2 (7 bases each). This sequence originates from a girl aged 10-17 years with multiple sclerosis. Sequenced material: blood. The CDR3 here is CAGGGTVEENTGELFF. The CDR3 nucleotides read TGCGCCGGGGGGGGGACAGTAGAGGAGAACACCGGGGAGCTGTTTTTT.